Listed below are T cell receptor beta chains from one sample, sequenced in a study of vaccination effects on CD4 cells after COVID-19. These TCRs' antigens remain unknown. The repertoire was sequenced with immunoSEQ multiplex PCR; TCRdb's copy has only in-frame clones and lacks some. The table lists some 31,000 clones, approximately 72% of them singletons, with about 6.4% in the top ten. The sample was CD4+ T cells from PBMCs cultured without peptide, taken after COVID-19 vaccination. The receptor set was obtained from a human donor who had a prior SARS-CoV-2 infection. Both conserved end residues are part of each CDR3. The listing skips clone size in some rows; elsewhere it reads once, few, many or a size class.

16 | . | TRBJ2-3 | TRBV9 | CASSAQTSGSTDTQYF
16 | . | TRBJ2-3 | TRBV6-1 | CASSEYRVAGTDTQYF
15 | . | TRBJ1-3 | TRBV5-4 | CASSLWGTEGNTIYF
16 | . | TRBJ1-5 | TRBV6-6 | CASSFRPGNSNQPQHF
19 | . | TRBJ2-6 | TRBV5-5 | CASSLRTVGGLSGANVLTF
14 | . | TRBJ2-3 | TRBV4-2 | CASSQRGRAGTQYF
14 | . | TRBJ2-2 | TRBV7-2 | CASSIQTGSGELFF
11 | . | TRBJ2-5 | TRBV10-3 | CAISEQETQYF
14 | once | TRBJ1-2 | TRBV7-9 | CASSPPTINYGYTF
17 | . | TRBJ1-2 | TRBV4-2 | CASSQENSPTMDYGYTF
15 | once | TRBJ2-7 | TRBV11-2 | CASSLTGFVRSEQYF
12 | . | TRBJ1-2 | TRBV12-3/TRBV12-4 | CASRRMGYGYTF
14 | few | TRBJ2-1 | TRBV2 | CASRGTSGFNEQFF
14 | . | TRBJ1-1 | TRBV7-2 | CASSLARTAAEAFF
14 | few | TRBJ2-1 | TRBV5-1 | CASRVDQAYNEQFF
16 | few | TRBJ2-3 | TRBV30 | CAWEKGLTRATDTQYF
13 | . | TRBJ1-2 | TRBV19 | CASSRWGPYGYTF
13 | . | TRBJ2-7 | TRBV19 | CASSREASYEQYF
13 | . | TRBJ1-5 | TRBV19 | CATQDRLNQPQHF
13 | . | TRBJ2-1 | TRBV27 | CASSSALVYEQFF
12 | . | TRBJ1-4 | TRBV3-1/TRBV3-2 | CASSPIGEKLFF
14 | . | TRBJ2-1 | TRBV27 | CASRTGGSYNEQFF